These T cell receptor beta chains were read from a single sample in a study of T cell repertoires in cytomegalovirus infection. No antigen has been identified for these receptors. TCRdb processed the reads anew with MiXCR; each CDR3 protein has one entry. The repertoire holds roughly 570,000 distinct CDR3 sequences, with around 40% as singletons. The material was cultured PBMCs, obtained from culture after CMV antigen stimulation. The origin of the receptors is a human donor in good health (CMV status not recorded). Some clones in this sample may be carry-over from other donors' samples. Both conserved end residues are part of each CDR3. Each record gives: J gene, clone size, V gene, D gene, CDR3 DNA, CDR3 protein. A D gene is named only where the DNA matches it firmly. Some rows mark clone size as missing; the rest say once, few, many or name a class of expanded clone.

J gene: TRBJ1-1; clone size: -; V gene: TRBV4-1; D gene: -; CDR3 DNA: TGCGCCAGCAGCCAAGACGGGCCAGTTGGAAGCACTGAAGCTTTCTTT; CDR3 protein: CASSQDGPVGSTEAFF
J gene: TRBJ1-1; clone size: -; V gene: TRBV20-1; D gene: -; CDR3 DNA: TGCAGTGCTAGAGGGTATCGGGGCCTGAACACTGAAGCTTTCTTT; CDR3 protein: CSARGYRGLNTEAFF
J gene: TRBJ1-1; clone size: -; V gene: TRBV12-3/TRBV12-4; D gene: -; CDR3 DNA: TGTGCCAGCAGTTCGGACGGGAGCGGAGCTTTCTTT; CDR3 protein: CASSSDGSGAFF
J gene: TRBJ2-1; clone size: -; V gene: TRBV19; D gene: -; CDR3 DNA: TGTGCCAGTAGTAACTCCATACAGCTTGGCGCCTACAATGAGCAGTTCTTC; CDR3 protein: CASSNSIQLGAYNEQFF
J gene: TRBJ1-2; clone size: -; V gene: TRBV7-9; D gene: -; CDR3 DNA: TGTGCCAGCGGGACGGTTGGCTATGGCTACACCTTC; CDR3 protein: CASGTVGYGYTF
J gene: TRBJ1-4; clone size: many; V gene: TRBV20-1; D gene: -; CDR3 DNA: TGCAGTGCTAAACAGTCAACTAATGAAAAACTGTTTTTT; CDR3 protein: CSAKQSTNEKLFF
J gene: TRBJ1-1; clone size: -; V gene: TRBV7-4; D gene: TRBD1; CDR3 DNA: TGTGCCAGCAGCTTCCGGACAGGACCCCTGAACACTGAAGCTTTCTTT; CDR3 protein: CASSFRTGPLNTEAFF
J gene: TRBJ1-6; clone size: -; V gene: TRBV6-6; D gene: -; CDR3 DNA: TGTGCCAGCGGACCTCTAGGGAATTCACCCCTCCACTTT; CDR3 protein: CASGPLGNSPLHF
J gene: TRBJ2-2; clone size: -; V gene: TRBV6-5; D gene: -; CDR3 DNA: TGTGCCAGCAGTACCCATGGGGGGGGGCTTGCCGGGGAGCTGTTTTTT; CDR3 protein: CASSTHGGGLAGELFF
J gene: TRBJ1-1; clone size: -; V gene: TRBV7-2; D gene: -; CDR3 DNA: TGTGCCAGCAGCGAATCCCGACACGGGCAGGGTGGGGACACTGAAGCTTTCTTT; CDR3 protein: CASSESRHGQGGDTEAFF
J gene: TRBJ2-1; clone size: -; V gene: TRBV12-3/TRBV12-4; D gene: TRBD1; CDR3 DNA: TGTGCCAGCAGTGGCCAGCCCGGGACAGGGAATTCCTACAATGAGCAGTTCTTC; CDR3 protein: CASSGQPGTGNSYNEQFF
J gene: TRBJ2-2; clone size: -; V gene: TRBV6-8; D gene: TRBD2; CDR3 DNA: TGTGCCAGCGAAGTCGGGGGGGGGAGCACCGGGGAGCTGTTTTTT; CDR3 protein: CASEVGGGSTGELFF
J gene: TRBJ2-4; clone size: few; V gene: TRBV19; D gene: -; CDR3 DNA: TGTGCCAGTAGTATAGAGGGGGCTGACATTCAGTACTTC; CDR3 protein: CASSIEGADIQYF
J gene: TRBJ2-3; clone size: -; V gene: TRBV6-6; D gene: TRBD2; CDR3 DNA: TGTGCCAGCACCCCGGGGCCTAGCGGACGCACAGATACGCAGTATTTT; CDR3 protein: CASTPGPSGRTDTQYF
J gene: TRBJ2-1; clone size: few; V gene: TRBV6-6; D gene: -; CDR3 DNA: TGTGCCAGCAGTTACCCCCCTGGGGCGGGGGCGAACAATGAGCAGTTCTTC; CDR3 protein: CASSYPPGAGANNEQFF
J gene: TRBJ2-1; clone size: -; V gene: TRBV20-1; D gene: TRBD2; CDR3 DNA: TGCAGTGCTAGAGAAGGAGCGGGAGCGGGCTATGAGCAGTTCTTC; CDR3 protein: CSAREGAGAGYEQFF
J gene: TRBJ1-3; clone size: -; V gene: TRBV5-1; D gene: -; CDR3 DNA: TGCGCCAGCAGCGTCGGGACTGGAAACACCATATATTTT; CDR3 protein: CASSVGTGNTIYF
J gene: TRBJ2-3; clone size: -; V gene: TRBV15; D gene: TRBD2; CDR3 DNA: TGTGCCACCAGCAGAGATCTAGCGGGGGGCATAGGTGTCACAGATACGCAGTATTTT; CDR3 protein: CATSRDLAGGIGVTDTQYF
J gene: TRBJ2-3; clone size: -; V gene: TRBV19; D gene: TRBD1; CDR3 DNA: TGTGCCAGTAGTATGTGGCAGGGGGCAGCCACAGATACGCAGTATTTT; CDR3 protein: CASSMWQGAATDTQYF
J gene: TRBJ2-5; clone size: -; V gene: TRBV12-3/TRBV12-4; D gene: -; CDR3 DNA: TGTGCCAGCAGCACCTCAGGACAGCCCTTAGCGGGTGGGGTAGAGACCCAGTACTTC; CDR3 protein: CASSTSGQPLAGGVETQYF
J gene: TRBJ2-2; clone size: -; V gene: TRBV4-2; D gene: -; CDR3 DNA: TGTGCCAGCAGCCAACTACAACAGGGTGCGGCCGGGGAGCTGTTTTTT; CDR3 protein: CASSQLQQGAAGELFF
J gene: TRBJ2-3; clone size: -; V gene: TRBV19; D gene: TRBD2; CDR3 DNA: TGTGCCAGTGGACTAGCCTATAGGGATACGCAGTATTTT; CDR3 protein: CASGLAYRDTQYF
J gene: TRBJ2-3; clone size: -; V gene: TRBV7-8; D gene: TRBD2; CDR3 DNA: TGTGCCAGCAGCTGGACTAGCGGGCGCCGAGATACGCAGTATTTT; CDR3 protein: CASSWTSGRRDTQYF
J gene: TRBJ1-6; clone size: -; V gene: TRBV7-9; D gene: -; CDR3 DNA: TGTGCCAGCAGCTTAGAGGCCGCTAGCAGAGTTTCACCCCTCCACTTT; CDR3 protein: CASSLEAASRVSPLHF
J gene: TRBJ1-5; clone size: few; V gene: TRBV23-1; D gene: TRBD1; CDR3 DNA: TGCGCCAGCAGTCTCAGCCCCGACAGGGGGAGTCAGCCCCAGCATTTT; CDR3 protein: CASSLSPDRGSQPQHF
J gene: TRBJ2-1; clone size: -; V gene: TRBV27; D gene: -; CDR3 DNA: TGTGCCAGCAGTTTCGTGGAGGGAAATGAGCAGTTCTTC; CDR3 protein: CASSFVEGNEQFF
J gene: TRBJ2-1; clone size: few; V gene: TRBV6-6; D gene: -; CDR3 DNA: TGTGCCAGCAGTTACTCGAACTCCTACAATGAGCAGTTCTTC; CDR3 protein: CASSYSNSYNEQFF
J gene: TRBJ2-3; clone size: -; V gene: TRBV24-1; D gene: -; CDR3 DNA: TGTGCCACCAGTGATTTAGGCGGAGGGGGATTCACAGATACGCAGTATTTT; CDR3 protein: CATSDLGGGGFTDTQYF
J gene: TRBJ1-1; clone size: few; V gene: TRBV27; D gene: -; CDR3 DNA: TGTGCCAGCAGTTGGGGGGGTAGAACTGAAGCTTTCTTT; CDR3 protein: CASSWGGRTEAFF
J gene: TRBJ2-1; clone size: once; V gene: TRBV29-1; D gene: TRBD1; CDR3 DNA: TGCAGCGTTCACCCGCCGACAGGGGGGGATGAGCAGTTCTTC; CDR3 protein: CSVHPPTGGDEQFF
J gene: TRBJ2-6; clone size: -; V gene: TRBV6-2/TRBV6-3; D gene: -; CDR3 DNA: TGTGCCAGCAGTTACCCCTGGAACCTAGCAGGGCGGGGAGTCTCTGGGGCCAACGTCCTGACTTTC; CDR3 protein: CASSYPWNLAGRGVSGANVLTF
J gene: TRBJ2-3; clone size: -; V gene: TRBV20-1; D gene: -; CDR3 DNA: TGCAGTGCGACCGATATGGATACGCAGTATTTT; CDR3 protein: CSATDMDTQYF
J gene: TRBJ2-6; clone size: -; V gene: TRBV10-3; D gene: -; CDR3 DNA: TGTGCCATCAGGCAGGCTCCAGTCGGGGCCAACGTCCTGACTTTC; CDR3 protein: CAIRQAPVGANVLTF
J gene: TRBJ1-6; clone size: many; V gene: TRBV7-2; D gene: -; CDR3 DNA: TGTGCCAGCAGCTTAGCGGACTGGGGCGTTGGCTCACCCCTCCACTTT; CDR3 protein: CASSLADWGVGSPLHF
J gene: TRBJ1-3; clone size: -; V gene: TRBV12-3/TRBV12-4; D gene: -; CDR3 DNA: TGTGCCAGCAGTTATCTGATAGGGGACACCATATATTTT; CDR3 protein: CASSYLIGDTIYF
J gene: TRBJ1-5; clone size: -; V gene: TRBV28; D gene: -; CDR3 DNA: TGTGCCAGCAGTTTAGACACCCCGAATCAGCCCCAGCATTTT; CDR3 protein: CASSLDTPNQPQHF
J gene: TRBJ2-3; clone size: once; V gene: TRBV12-3/TRBV12-4; D gene: TRBD1; CDR3 DNA: TGTGCCAGCAGACGGACAGGGCAATCAGATACGCAGTATTTT; CDR3 protein: CASRRTGQSDTQYF
J gene: TRBJ2-3; clone size: many; V gene: TRBV7-2; D gene: -; CDR3 DNA: TGTGCCAGCAGCCGGCAGGGAGATACGCAGTATTTT; CDR3 protein: CASSRQGDTQYF
J gene: TRBJ2-5; clone size: few; V gene: TRBV11-2; D gene: -; CDR3 DNA: TGTGCCAGCAGCTTAGGTGGAGGGATTGAGACCCAGTACTTC; CDR3 protein: CASSLGGGIETQYF
J gene: TRBJ2-2; clone size: -; V gene: TRBV29-1; D gene: TRBD1; CDR3 DNA: TGCAGCGGGGGGACAGATCGGGGCGGGGAGCTGTTTTTT; CDR3 protein: CSGGTDRGGELFF
J gene: TRBJ1-5; clone size: -; V gene: TRBV10-3; D gene: TRBD1; CDR3 DNA: TGTGCCATCAGTATGACAGGGGGTTCGGTGGGTTCGAGTCAGCCCCAGCATTTT; CDR3 protein: CAISMTGGSVGSSQPQHF
J gene: TRBJ2-2; clone size: -; V gene: TRBV7-9; D gene: -; CDR3 DNA: TGTGCTTGCCTAAAGGGGACCACACCGTACACCGGGGAGCTGTTTTTT; CDR3 protein: CACLKGTTPYTGELFF
J gene: TRBJ2-1; clone size: -; V gene: TRBV20-1; D gene: -; CDR3 DNA: TGCAGTGCTAGACCCGTAGGGGGGGGTGAGCAGTTCTTC; CDR3 protein: CSARPVGGGEQFF